Listed below are T cell receptor beta chains from one sample, sequenced in a study of control samples from healthy donors and cancer patients. Sequencing used immunoSEQ multiplex PCR; TCRdb keeps in-frame clones, though not all of them. Counted here are about 140,000 clones, around 88% occurring once; the ten biggest clones make up 1.5% to 2%. Source material: blood. The origin of the receptors is a man between 18 and 35 years old in good health. Both conserved end residues are part of each CDR3. A D gene is named only where the DNA matches it firmly. The size of a clone is reported for some rows only, either as once, few or many, or as a class for expanded clones.

.	TRBV5-6	.	TRBJ2-4	TGTGCCAGCAGCGCCCCCCCGGATGGAAGGATCAAAAACATTCAGTACTTC	CASSAPPDGRIKNIQYF
TRBD1	TRBV5-4	.	TRBJ2-7	TGTGCCAGCAGCCCGGGACAGGGCGATTACGAGCAGTACTTC	CASSPGQGDYEQYF
TRBD1	TRBV4-3	.	TRBJ1-6	TGCGCCAGCAGCCAAGTAGACAGGGGGACCTCACCCCTCCACTTT	CASSQVDRGTSPLHF
.	TRBV6-2/TRBV6-3	.	TRBJ1-5	TGTGCCAGCAGTCTATGGGCGGAGCCCCAGCATTTT	CASSLWAEPQHF
.	TRBV28	few	TRBJ2-1	TGTGCCAGCAGTTTACTTTATGAGCAGTTCTTC	CASSLLYEQFF
.	TRBV14	.	TRBJ2-7	TGTGCCAGCAGCCTTCGCGACTCCTACGAGCAGTACTTC	CASSLRDSYEQYF
TRBD1	TRBV28	.	TRBJ2-7	TGTGCCAGTTCCTTTATGGGACAGGGGTACCACGAGCAGTACTTC	CASSFMGQGYHEQYF
.	TRBV7-2	.	TRBJ1-1	TGTGCCAGCAGCCTCCTGGGGGGGAACACTGAAGCTTTCTTT	CASSLLGGNTEAFF
.	TRBV12-3/TRBV12-4	.	TRBJ1-1	TGTGCCAGCAGTTTAGGCGAGGGCACTGAAGCTTTCTTT	CASSLGEGTEAFF
.	TRBV10-3	.	TRBJ1-1	TGTGCCATCTCGGACAGCAGCGGTAACACTGAAGCTTTCTTT	CAISDSSGNTEAFF
TRBD1	TRBV24-1	.	TRBJ2-5	TGTGCCACCAGTGATGGAACAGGGGGGGAGACCCAGTACTTC	CATSDGTGGETQYF
TRBD2	TRBV5-4	.	TRBJ2-3	TGTGCCAGCAGCTTGCATTCGGCGGGGGGGCTGGGGGATACGCAGTATTTT	CASSLHSAGGLGDTQYF
.	TRBV18	.	TRBJ2-2	TGTGCCAGCTCACCACTCACGGGTTCCGGGGAGCTGTTTTTT	CASSPLTGSGELFF
TRBD1	TRBV30	.	TRBJ1-5	TGTGCCTGGAGAGCGACAGGGGGCGGCGGCAATCAGCCCCAGCATTTT	CAWRATGGGGNQPQHF
TRBD1	TRBV29-1	.	TRBJ1-4	TGCAGCGTTGAAGAAGGAGGGGGCGGAACTAATGAAAAACTGTTTTTT	CSVEEGGGGTNEKLFF
.	TRBV4-3	.	TRBJ1-5	TGCGCCAGCAGCCAAGATCTGGGGGATCCCCTCTCTAATCAGCCCCAGCATTTT	CASSQDLGDPLSNQPQHF
.	TRBV6-1	.	TRBJ2-6	TGTGCCAGCAGTGATTGGGGCTCCCCCTCTGGGGCCAACGTCCTGACTTTC	CASSDWGSPSGANVLTF
TRBD1	TRBV7-9	.	TRBJ2-7	TGTGCCAGCAGCCGGGACAGGGCCTACGAGCAGTACTTC	CASSRDRAYEQYF
.	TRBV27	.	TRBJ1-2	TGTGCCAGCAGTTTAGTCAGGGGCTATGGCTACACCTTC	CASSLVRGYGYTF
TRBD1	TRBV2	.	TRBJ1-5	TGTGCCAGCTCCCACAGGGGGCATAGTCAGCCCCAGCATTTT	CASSHRGHSQPQHF
TRBD1	TRBV2	.	TRBJ2-7	TGTGCCAGCACGAGGGCGACAGGGTCCTACGAGCAGTACTTC	CASTRATGSYEQYF
.	TRBV11-3	few	TRBJ2-1	TGTGCCAGCAGCTTAGGGGTAGGGGACAATGAGCAGTTCTTC	CASSLGVGDNEQFF
.	TRBV5-4	few	TRBJ1-1	TGTGCCAGCAGCCCCGATGTGAACCGTGAAGCTTTCTTT	CASSPDVNREAFF
.	TRBV29-1	.	TRBJ2-2	TGCAGCGGGGGTGAAAAGTCCGGGGGCGCCCCCGGGGAGCTGTTTTTT	CSGGEKSGGAPGELFF
.	TRBV7-9	.	TRBJ1-1	TGTGCCAGCAGCTCACCCCGGTCTGAAGCTTTCTTT	CASSSPRSEAFF
TRBD2	TRBV5-4	.	TRBJ2-3	TGTGCCAGCAGCTTCCCGGGACTAGACCTAAACGCGCAGTATTTT	CASSFPGLDLNAQYF
TRBD1	TRBV5-4	.	TRBJ1-1	TGTGCCAGCAGCTTGCCGGACAGGGGAGGGAACACTGAAGCTTTCTTT	CASSLPDRGGNTEAFF
.	TRBV14	.	TRBJ1-1	TGTGCCAGCAGCCAAGATTTCGTCAACACTGAAGCTTTCTTT	CASSQDFVNTEAFF
.	TRBV15	.	TRBJ2-1	TGTGCCACCTCCCCCGGGGGCTCCTACAATGAGCAGTTCTTC	CATSPGGSYNEQFF
.	TRBV19	few	TRBJ2-2	TGTGCCAGTTCTACAGGGTACGGCACCGGGGAGCTGTTTTTT	CASSTGYGTGELFF
TRBD1	TRBV19	.	TRBJ1-2	TGTGCCAGTAGTATTAACATCAAGGATTGGGGACAGGCCTTC	CASSINIKDWGQAF
TRBD2	TRBV27	.	TRBJ2-3	TGTGCCAGCAGTCCCCTAGCGGGGGGTAGCCCAGATACGCAGTATTTT	CASSPLAGGSPDTQYF
TRBD1	TRBV4-1	.	TRBJ2-1	TGCGCCAGCAGCCAAGATGGCAGGGGGCTTTCCTACAATGAGCAGTTCTTC	CASSQDGRGLSYNEQFF
.	TRBV2	.	TRBJ2-1	TGTGCCAGCTACGGAGGGAATGAGCAGTTCTTC	CASYGGNEQFF
.	TRBV7-2	few	TRBJ2-7	TGTGCCAGCAGCTTAGAGGCAGGGACACCTTACGGGCAGTACTTC	CASSLEAGTPYGQYF
TRBD1	TRBV7-7	.	TRBJ2-3	TGTGCTAGCGCCCTTTCGGACAGGAGCACAGATACGCAGTATTTT	CASALSDRSTDTQYF
.	TRBV5-5	.	TRBJ1-2	TGTGCCAGCAGCTTGTCAGGGTTAGCTAACTATGGCTACACCTTC	CASSLSGLANYGYTF
TRBD2	TRBV14	.	TRBJ2-3	TGTGCCAGCAGCCAAGGCCTAGCGGGGGGCACAGATACGCAGTATTTT	CASSQGLAGGTDTQYF
TRBD2	TRBV5-1	.	TRBJ2-7	TGCGCCAGCAGCAGCGGGGGGGCCTACGAGCAGTACTTC	CASSSGGAYEQYF
TRBD1	TRBV15	.	TRBJ1-1	TGTGCCACCAGCAGAGGCCAGGGGGCCACTGAAGCTTTCTTT	CATSRGQGATEAFF
.	TRBV4-3	.	TRBJ1-2	TGCGCCAGCAGCCAGGGGGAAGGATGGGCTAACCCTTATGGCTACACCTTC	CASSQGEGWANPYGYTF
.	TRBV28	.	TRBJ2-7	TGTGCCAGCAGTTCCAAATACAGGGAGCGCGAGCAGTACTTC	CASSSKYREREQYF
TRBD2	TRBV5-1	.	TRBJ2-2	TGCGCCAGCAGCTTGAAACTAGCGGGGGACCACGGGGAGCTGTTTTTT	CASSLKLAGDHGELFF